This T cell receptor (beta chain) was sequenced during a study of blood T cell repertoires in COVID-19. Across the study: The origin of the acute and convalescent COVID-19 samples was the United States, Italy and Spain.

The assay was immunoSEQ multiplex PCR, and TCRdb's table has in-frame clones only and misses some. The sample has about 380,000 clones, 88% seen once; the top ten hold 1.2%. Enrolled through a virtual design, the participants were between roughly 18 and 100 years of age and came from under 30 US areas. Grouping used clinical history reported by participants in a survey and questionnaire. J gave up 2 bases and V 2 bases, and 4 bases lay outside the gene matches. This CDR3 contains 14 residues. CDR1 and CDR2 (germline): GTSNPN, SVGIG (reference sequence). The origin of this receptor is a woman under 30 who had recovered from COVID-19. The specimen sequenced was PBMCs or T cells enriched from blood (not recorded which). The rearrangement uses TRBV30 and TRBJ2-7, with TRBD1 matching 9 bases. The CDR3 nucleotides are TGTGCCTGGAGTAACAGGGGGCTGCCCTACGAGCAGTACTTC. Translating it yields CAWSNRGLPYEQYF.